The source of this T cell receptor beta chain is a study of somatic mutations in cytotoxic T cells in rheumatoid arthritis. Study-level background: The authors flow-sorted some V beta antibody-stained T-cell populations at nearly 100% purity, including V beta1+ cells that they sequenced for TCRB. General study points: Age-matched healthy controls and rheumatoid arthritis patients had CD8+ T-cell clonality that did not differ significantly. Nobody knew which antigens the expanded CD8+ clones targeted.

The CDR3 sequence is 15 residues long. Trimming stripped 2 bases from V and 3 bases from J, with 12 bases between. Germline V gene data show CDR1 as MNHEY and CDR2 as SMNVEV (reference sequence). CD4+ and CD8+ cells were isolated by positive magnetic bead selection, with purity checked by flow cytometry. As to this clone: Its antigen is undetermined.

The assay was immunoSEQ multiplex PCR, and TCRdb's table has in-frame clones only and misses some. The sample consists of tens of thousands of clones, approximately 80% of them appearing once. The rearrangement joins TRBV27 to TRBJ2-3; D assignment may be TRBD1 or TRBD2 (6 bases each). The TCR was taken from a man aged 35-49 years in good health. The specimen was CD8+ T cells sorted from blood. DNA of the CDR3: TGTGCCAGCAGTTTAGCGCAGGGGAGGACAGATACGCAGTATTTT. This gives the protein CASSLAQGRTDTQYF.